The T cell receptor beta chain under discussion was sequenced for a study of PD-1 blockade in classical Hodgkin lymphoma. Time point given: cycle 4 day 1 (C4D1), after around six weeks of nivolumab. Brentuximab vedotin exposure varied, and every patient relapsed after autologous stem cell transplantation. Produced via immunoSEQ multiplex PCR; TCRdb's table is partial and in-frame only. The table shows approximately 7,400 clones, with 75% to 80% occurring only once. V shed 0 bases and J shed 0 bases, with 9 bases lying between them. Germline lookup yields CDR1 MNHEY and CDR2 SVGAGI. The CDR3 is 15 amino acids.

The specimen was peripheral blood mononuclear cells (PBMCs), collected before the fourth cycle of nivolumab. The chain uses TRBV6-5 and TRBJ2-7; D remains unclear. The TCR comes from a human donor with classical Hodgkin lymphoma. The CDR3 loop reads CASSYSGGRSYEQYF. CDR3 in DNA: TGTGCCAGCAGTTACTCGGGCGGACGCTCCTACGAGCAGTACTTC.